A selection of T cell receptor beta chains follows, all from one sample in a study of blood T cell repertoires in COVID-19. The table came from immunoSEQ multiplex PCR; TCRdb's copy has only in-frame clones and leaves some out. The data contain 400,000 to 450,000 clones, 75% to 90% of them singletons. Sequenced: peripheral blood. The receptors were gathered from a woman in her twenties or thirties with active or convalescent COVID-19. CDR3s include the opening cysteine and the closing phenylalanine or tryptophan. Each record gives: CDR3 DNA, CDR3 protein, CDR3 length, J gene, V gene, clone size, D gene. A D gene is named only where the DNA matches it firmly. Not all rows give a size; the values are once, few, many and, for expanded clones, a class.

TGTGCCACCGCACCAACCGGGACTCACAAAGAGACCCAGTACTTC	CATAPTGTHKETQYF	15	TRBJ2-5	TRBV3-1/TRBV3-2	-	-
TGTGCCAGTAGTATAGGTGTCGGGGACTATGGCTACACCTTC	CASSIGVGDYGYTF	14	TRBJ1-2	TRBV19	few	-
TGTGCCTGGGAACAGGGGTCTGGGGCCAACGTCCTGACTTTC	CAWEQGSGANVLTF	14	TRBJ2-6	TRBV30	-	TRBD1
TGTGCCAGCAGCCTAACAGGGGGCCGTGGGGGCTACACCTTC	CASSLTGGRGGYTF	14	TRBJ1-2	TRBV3-1/TRBV3-2	few	TRBD1
TGTGCCAGTCGAACAGGGGGTCCAGATACGCAGTATTTT	CASRTGGPDTQYF	13	TRBJ2-3	TRBV19	-	TRBD1
TGCGCCAGCAGACGGGGACAAGCCTTCGGGGAGACCCAGTACTTC	CASRRGQAFGETQYF	15	TRBJ2-5	TRBV5-1	-	-
TGTGCCAGCAGCTTGGTCGGACATGAGCAGTACTTC	CASSLVGHEQYF	12	TRBJ2-7	TRBV5-6	-	-
TGTGCCAGCAGTTTCCGTCAGGGTATGGGGTATGGCTACACCTTC	CASSFRQGMGYGYTF	15	TRBJ1-2	TRBV27	once	-
TGTGCCAGCAATATGAGGTCGGGAGCTCCGGGCACCGGGGAGCTGTTTTTT	CASNMRSGAPGTGELFF	17	TRBJ2-2	TRBV2	once	-
TGTGCCAGCAGCTTAGAAATTGGGGCTTACGAGCAGTACTTC	CASSLEIGAYEQYF	14	TRBJ2-7	TRBV11-2	-	-
TGTGCCGTACAAACCGCCAGACAGGGGAACAATGAGCAGTTCTTC	CAVQTARQGNNEQFF	15	TRBJ2-1	TRBV10-3	-	TRBD1
TGTGCCAGCAGCCGCCTTACAGGGACCGCCGGGGGGGAAGCTTTCTTT	CASSRLTGTAGGEAFF	16	TRBJ1-1	TRBV16	-	-
TGCAGCGTACGACAGGATGAAAAACTGTTTTTT	CSVRQDEKLFF	11	TRBJ1-4	TRBV29-1	-	-
TGTGCCAGCGGAAAGGTGGACTCGAACACTGAAGCTTTCTTT	CASGKVDSNTEAFF	14	TRBJ1-1	TRBV11-2	-	-
TGCGCCAGCAGGCCCGCCGGGAACTACGAGCAGTACTTC	CASRPAGNYEQYF	13	TRBJ2-7	TRBV10-2	-	-
TGTGCCATCAGGACCGGGACTAGCGGCTACAATGAGCAGTTCTTC	CAIRTGTSGYNEQFF	15	TRBJ2-1	TRBV10-3	-	TRBD2
TGTGCCAGCAGTGAAGCGGAGATCCAGGGGTTTGGCTACACCTTC	CASSEAEIQGFGYTF	15	TRBJ1-2	TRBV6-1	-	-
TGCGCCAGCAGCCAAGTAGGGGATAGCTCCTACGAGCAGTACTTC	CASSQVGDSSYEQYF	15	TRBJ2-7	TRBV4-1	-	-
TGTGCCAGCAGCCAACGGCCGGGACAGGGGGGAGAGACCCAGTACTTC	CASSQRPGQGGETQYF	16	TRBJ2-5	TRBV14	-	TRBD1
TGTGCCAGCAGCTGGGCCGGATCGCAAGAGACCCAGTACTTC	CASSWAGSQETQYF	14	TRBJ2-5	TRBV27	-	-
TGTGCCAGCAGTTTACCACAGGCTGGAAACACCATATATTTT	CASSLPQAGNTIYF	14	TRBJ1-3	TRBV28	-	-
TGTGCCATCAGTGACACTAGCGGGGTGTCCTACGAGCAGTACTTC	CAISDTSGVSYEQYF	15	TRBJ2-7	TRBV10-3	many	TRBD2
TGTGCCAGCAGATATACTGGGGCCAACGTCCTGACTTTC	CASRYTGANVLTF	13	TRBJ2-6	TRBV13	once	-